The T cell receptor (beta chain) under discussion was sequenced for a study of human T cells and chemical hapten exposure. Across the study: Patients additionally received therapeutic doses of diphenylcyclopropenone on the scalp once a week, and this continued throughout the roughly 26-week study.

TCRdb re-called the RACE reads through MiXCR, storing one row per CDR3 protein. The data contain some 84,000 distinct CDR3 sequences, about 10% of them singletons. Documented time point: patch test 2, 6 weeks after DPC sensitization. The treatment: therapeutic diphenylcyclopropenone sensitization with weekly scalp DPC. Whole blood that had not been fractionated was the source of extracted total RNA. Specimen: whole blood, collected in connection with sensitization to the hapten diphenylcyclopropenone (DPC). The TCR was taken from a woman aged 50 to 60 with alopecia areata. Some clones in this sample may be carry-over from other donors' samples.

CDR3 region: CASSLGDFSRAFF. CDR3 bases: TGTGCCAGCAGCTTAGGCGACTTTAGCAGGGCTTTCTTT. The chain combines TRBV7-2 with TRBJ1-1, with unresolved D. Germline lookup yields CDR1 SGHTA and CDR2 FQGNSA. The CDR3 loop spans 13 amino acids. Trimming took off 1 base at V and 11 bases at J, with 14 bases between the two ends.